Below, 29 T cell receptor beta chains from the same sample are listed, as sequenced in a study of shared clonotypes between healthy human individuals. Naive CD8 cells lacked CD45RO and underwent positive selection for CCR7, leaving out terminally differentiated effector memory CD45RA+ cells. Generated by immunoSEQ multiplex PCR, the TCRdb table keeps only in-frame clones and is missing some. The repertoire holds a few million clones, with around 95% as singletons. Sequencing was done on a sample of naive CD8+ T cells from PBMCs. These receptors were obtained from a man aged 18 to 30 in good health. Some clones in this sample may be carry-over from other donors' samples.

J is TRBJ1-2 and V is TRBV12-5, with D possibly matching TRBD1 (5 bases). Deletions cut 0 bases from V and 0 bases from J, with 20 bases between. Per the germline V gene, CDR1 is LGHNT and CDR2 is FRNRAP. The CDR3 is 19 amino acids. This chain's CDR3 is CASGLVDGGTDPTNYGYTF. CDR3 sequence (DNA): TGTGCTAGTGGTTTGGTTGACGGGGGGACTGATCCTACTAACTATGGCTACACCTTC.

The CDR3, as DNA: TGTGCCAGCGAGCAGAGGGGCGAGGTAAACATTCAGTACTTC. This sequence encodes CASEQRGEVNIQYF. V gene TRBV2 combines with J gene TRBJ2-4, with D perhaps assigned TRBD1 or TRBD2 (5 bases each). Deletions cut 8 bases from V and 6 bases from J, with 17 bases between. CDR1 is SNHLY, CDR2 FYNNEI, per germline. The CDR3 loop spans 14 amino acids. Looking up the rest from reference TRBV2 and TRBJ2-4 gives the full variable domain: EPEVTQTPSHQVTQMGQEVILRCVPISNHLYFYWYRQILGQKVEFLVSFYNNEISEKSEIFDDQFSVERPDGSNFTLKIRSTKLEDSAMYFCASEQRGEVNIQYFGAGTRLSVL.

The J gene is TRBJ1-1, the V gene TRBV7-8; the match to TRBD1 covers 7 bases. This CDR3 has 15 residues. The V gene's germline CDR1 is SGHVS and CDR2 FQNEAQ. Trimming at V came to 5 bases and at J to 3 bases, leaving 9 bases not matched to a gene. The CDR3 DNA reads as TGTGCCAGCAGCCAATCAGGGGGTTGGGACACTGAAGCTTTCTTT. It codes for CASSQSGGWDTEAFF.

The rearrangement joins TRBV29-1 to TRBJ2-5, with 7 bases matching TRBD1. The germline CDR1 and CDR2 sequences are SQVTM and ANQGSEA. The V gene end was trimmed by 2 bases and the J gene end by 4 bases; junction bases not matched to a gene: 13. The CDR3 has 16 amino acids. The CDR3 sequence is CSVEPRQGASLETQYF. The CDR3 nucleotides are TGCAGCGTTGAACCGAGACAGGGAGCGTCCTTAGAGACCCAGTACTTC.

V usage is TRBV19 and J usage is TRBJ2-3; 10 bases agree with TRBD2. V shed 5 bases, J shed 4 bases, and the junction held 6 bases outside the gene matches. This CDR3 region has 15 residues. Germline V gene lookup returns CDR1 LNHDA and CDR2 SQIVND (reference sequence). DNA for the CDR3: TGTGCCAGTAGTGTCTCTAGCGGGAGTGCAGATACGCAGTATTTT. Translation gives CASSVSSGSADTQYF.

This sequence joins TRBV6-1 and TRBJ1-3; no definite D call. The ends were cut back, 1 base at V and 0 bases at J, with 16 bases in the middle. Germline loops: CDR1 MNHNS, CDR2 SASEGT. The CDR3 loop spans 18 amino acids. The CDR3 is CASSEEGGSYSSGNTIYF. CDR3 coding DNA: TGTGCCAGCAGTGAAGAAGGCGGCAGTTACAGCTCTGGAAACACCATATATTTT.

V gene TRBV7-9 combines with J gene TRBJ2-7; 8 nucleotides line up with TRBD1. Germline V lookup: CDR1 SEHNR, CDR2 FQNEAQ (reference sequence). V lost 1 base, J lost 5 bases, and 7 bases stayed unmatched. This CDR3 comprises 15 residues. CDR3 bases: TGTGCCAGCAGCTTAGTGTGGCCGGGACAGGACGAGCAGTACTTC. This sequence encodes CASSLVWPGQDEQYF.

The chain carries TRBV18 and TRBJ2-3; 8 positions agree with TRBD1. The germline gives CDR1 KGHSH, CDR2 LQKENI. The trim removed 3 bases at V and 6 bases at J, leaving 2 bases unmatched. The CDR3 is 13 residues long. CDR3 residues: CASSPDRDDTQYF. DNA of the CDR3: TGTGCCAGCTCACCGGACAGGGATGATACGCAGTATTTT. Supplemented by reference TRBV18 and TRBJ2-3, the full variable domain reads NAGVMQNPRHLVRRRGQEARLRCSPMKGHSHVYWYRQLPEEGLKFMVYLQKENIIDESGMPKERFSAEFPKEGPSILRIQQVVRGDSAAYFCASSPDRDDTQYFGPGTRLTVL.

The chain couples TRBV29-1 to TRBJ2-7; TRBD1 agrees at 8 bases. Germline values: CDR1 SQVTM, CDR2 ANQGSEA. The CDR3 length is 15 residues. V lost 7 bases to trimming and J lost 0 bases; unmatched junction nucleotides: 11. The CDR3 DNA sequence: TGCAGCGCCGTCCCGAGACAGGGGCCCTCCTACGAGCAGTACTTC. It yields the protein CSAVPRQGPSYEQYF.

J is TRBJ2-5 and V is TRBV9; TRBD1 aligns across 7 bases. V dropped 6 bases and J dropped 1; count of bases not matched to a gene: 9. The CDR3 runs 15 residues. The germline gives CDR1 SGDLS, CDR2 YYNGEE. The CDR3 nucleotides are TGTGCCAGCACCGCCTCTGGGACAGTCCAAGAGACCCAGTACTTC. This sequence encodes CASTASGTVQETQYF. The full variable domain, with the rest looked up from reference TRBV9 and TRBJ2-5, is DSGVTQTPKHLITATGQRVTLRCSPRSGDLSVYWYQQSLDQGLQFLIQYYNGEERAKGNILERFSAQQFPDLHSELNLSSLELGDSALYFCASTASGTVQETQYFGPGTRLLVL.

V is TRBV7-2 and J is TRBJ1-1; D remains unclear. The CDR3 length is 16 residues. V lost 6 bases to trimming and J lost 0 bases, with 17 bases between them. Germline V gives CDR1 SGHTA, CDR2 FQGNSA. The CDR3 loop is CASRSSRELMNTEAFF. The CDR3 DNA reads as TGTGCCAGCAGATCCTCGCGGGAGTTAATGAACACTGAAGCTTTCTTT.

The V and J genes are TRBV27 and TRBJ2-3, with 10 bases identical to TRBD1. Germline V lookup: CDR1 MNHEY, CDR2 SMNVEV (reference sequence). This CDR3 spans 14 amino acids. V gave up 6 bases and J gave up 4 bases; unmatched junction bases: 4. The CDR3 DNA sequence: TGTGCCAGCAGCCAGGGACAGGGGTCAGATACGCAGTATTTT. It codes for CASSQGQGSDTQYF.

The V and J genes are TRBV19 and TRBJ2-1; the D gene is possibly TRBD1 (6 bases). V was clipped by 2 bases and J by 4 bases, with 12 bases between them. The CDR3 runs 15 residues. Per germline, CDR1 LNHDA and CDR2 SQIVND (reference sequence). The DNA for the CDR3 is TGTGCCAGTAGTATAATTCGGGACAAATACAATGAGCAGTTCTTC. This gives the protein CASSIIRDKYNEQFF.

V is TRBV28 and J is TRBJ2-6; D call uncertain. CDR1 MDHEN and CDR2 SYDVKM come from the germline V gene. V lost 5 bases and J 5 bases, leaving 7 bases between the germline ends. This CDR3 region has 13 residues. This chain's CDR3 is CASSPLRANVLTF. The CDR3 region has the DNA TGTGCCAGCAGTCCCCTTAGGGCCAACGTCCTGACTTTC.

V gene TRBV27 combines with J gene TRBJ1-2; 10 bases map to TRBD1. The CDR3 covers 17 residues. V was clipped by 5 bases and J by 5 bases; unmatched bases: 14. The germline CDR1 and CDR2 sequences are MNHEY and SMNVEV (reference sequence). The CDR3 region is CASSTGAGTGDPYGYTF. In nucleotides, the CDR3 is TGTGCCAGCAGTACGGGCGCCGGGACAGGGGATCCGTATGGCTACACCTTC.

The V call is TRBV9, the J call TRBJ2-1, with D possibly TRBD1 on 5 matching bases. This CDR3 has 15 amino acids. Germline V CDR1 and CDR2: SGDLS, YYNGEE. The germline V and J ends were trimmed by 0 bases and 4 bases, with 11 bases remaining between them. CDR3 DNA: TGTGCCAGCAGCGTAGAAGTTAAGGGGTACAATGAGCAGTTCTTC. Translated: CASSVEVKGYNEQFF.

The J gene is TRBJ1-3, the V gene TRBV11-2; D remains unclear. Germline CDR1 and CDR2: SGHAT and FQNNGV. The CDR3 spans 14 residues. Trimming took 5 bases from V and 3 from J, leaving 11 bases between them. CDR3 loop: CASSTSWGGNTIYF. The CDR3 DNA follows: TGTGCCAGCAGCACGTCTTGGGGTGGAAACACCATATATTTT.

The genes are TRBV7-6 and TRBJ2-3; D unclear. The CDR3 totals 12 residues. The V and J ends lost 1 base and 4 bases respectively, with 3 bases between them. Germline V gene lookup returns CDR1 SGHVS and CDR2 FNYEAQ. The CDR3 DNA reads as TGTGCCAGCAGCTTAGTGTCAGATACGCAGTATTTT. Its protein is CASSLVSDTQYF.

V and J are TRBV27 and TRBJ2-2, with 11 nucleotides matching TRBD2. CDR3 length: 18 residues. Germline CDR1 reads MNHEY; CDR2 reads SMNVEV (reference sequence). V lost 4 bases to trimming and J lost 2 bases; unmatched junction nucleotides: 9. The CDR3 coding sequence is TGTGCCAGCAGTTCCCGCTGGACTAGCGGGCGAAACACCGGGGAGCTGTTTTTT. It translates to CASSSRWTSGRNTGELFF.

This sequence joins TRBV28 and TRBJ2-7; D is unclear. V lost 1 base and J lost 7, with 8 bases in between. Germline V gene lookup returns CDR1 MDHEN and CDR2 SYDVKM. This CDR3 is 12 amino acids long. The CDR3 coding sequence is TGTGCCAGCAGTTTATTGACGGGTGAGCAGTACTTC. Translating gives CASSLLTGEQYF.

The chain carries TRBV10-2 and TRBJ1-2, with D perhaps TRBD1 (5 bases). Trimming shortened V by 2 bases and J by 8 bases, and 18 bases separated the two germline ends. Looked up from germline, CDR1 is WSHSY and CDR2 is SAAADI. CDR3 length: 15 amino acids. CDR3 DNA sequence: TGCGCCAGCAGTGAGCTCCCGGGACCCGATAAAGGCTACACCTTC. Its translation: CASSELPGPDKGYTF.

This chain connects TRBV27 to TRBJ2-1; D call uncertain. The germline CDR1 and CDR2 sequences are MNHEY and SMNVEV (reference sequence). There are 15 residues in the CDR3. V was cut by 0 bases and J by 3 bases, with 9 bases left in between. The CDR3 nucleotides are TGTGCCAGCAGTTTATCGGCCAGAAACTACAATGAGCAGTTCTTC. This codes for CASSLSARNYNEQFF.

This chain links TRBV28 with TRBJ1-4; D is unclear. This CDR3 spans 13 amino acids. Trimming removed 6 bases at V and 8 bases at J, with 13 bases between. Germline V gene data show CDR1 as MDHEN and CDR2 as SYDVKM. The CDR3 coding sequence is TGTGCCAGCAGGTTAAAAGGAGGGGAAAAACTGTTTTTT. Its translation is CASRLKGGEKLFF.

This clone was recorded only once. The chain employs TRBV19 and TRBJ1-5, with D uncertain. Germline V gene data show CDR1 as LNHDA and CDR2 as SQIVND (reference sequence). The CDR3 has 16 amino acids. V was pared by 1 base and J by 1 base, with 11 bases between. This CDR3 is CASSIVPVRSNQPQHF. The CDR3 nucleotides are TGTGCCAGTAGTATAGTTCCAGTTAGGAGCAATCAGCCCCAGCATTTT.

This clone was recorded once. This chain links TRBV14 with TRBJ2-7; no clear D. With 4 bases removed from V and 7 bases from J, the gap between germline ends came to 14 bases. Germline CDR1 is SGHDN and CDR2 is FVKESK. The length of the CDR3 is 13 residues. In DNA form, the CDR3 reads TGTGCCAGCAGCCTAGCACAATTTGTGGAGCAGTACTTC. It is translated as CASSLAQFVEQYF.

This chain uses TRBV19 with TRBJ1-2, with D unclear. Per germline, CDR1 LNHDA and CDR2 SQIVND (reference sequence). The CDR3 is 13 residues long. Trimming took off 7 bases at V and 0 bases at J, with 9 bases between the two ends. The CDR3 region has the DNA TGTGCCAGTACCTCCCCCACTAACTATGGCTACACCTTC. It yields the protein CASTSPTNYGYTF.

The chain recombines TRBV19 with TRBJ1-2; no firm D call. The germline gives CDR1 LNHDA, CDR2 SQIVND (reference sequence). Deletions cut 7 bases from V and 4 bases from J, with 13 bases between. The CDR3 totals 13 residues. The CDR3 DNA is TGTGCCAGTACCGCCGGACCGATCTATGGCTACACCTTC. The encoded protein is CASTAGPIYGYTF.

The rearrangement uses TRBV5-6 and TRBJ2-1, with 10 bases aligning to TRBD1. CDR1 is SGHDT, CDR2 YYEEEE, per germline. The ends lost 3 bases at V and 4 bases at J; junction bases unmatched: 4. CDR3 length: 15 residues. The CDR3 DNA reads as TGTGCCAGCAGCTGGGGGACAGGGGCTTACAATGAGCAGTTCTTC. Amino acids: CASSWGTGAYNEQFF.

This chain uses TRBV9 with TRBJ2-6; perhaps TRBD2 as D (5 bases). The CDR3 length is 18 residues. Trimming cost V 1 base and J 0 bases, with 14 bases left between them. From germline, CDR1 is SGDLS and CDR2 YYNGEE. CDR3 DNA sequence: TGTGCCAGCAGCGTACCCCACTCTGAGGGCTCTGGGGCCAACGTCCTGACTTTC. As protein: CASSVPHSEGSGANVLTF.